Sequencing of this T cell receptor (beta chain) was carried out in a study of naive and memory T cell subsets. The CDR3 sequence is 15 residues long. The germline gives CDR1 SGHRS, CDR2 YFSETQ. V gave up 4 bases and J gave up 1 base; unmatched junction bases: 4. An equimolar mix of two oligonucleotides served as the beta constant-region primer for TRBC1 and TRBC2. Via MiXCR, TCRdb re-called the UMI-ligation and nested PCR reads, giving one row per CDR3 protein. The table has 89,000 or so distinct CDR3 sequences, roughly 14% seen once; the top ten hold roughly 0.84%. The chain has TRBV5-1 and TRBJ2-5; 10 bases are shared with TRBD2. The clonotype originates from a human donor in good health. Sequenced material: central memory CD4+ T cells from blood. CDR3 in amino acids: CASSIGTSVQETQYF. In DNA form, the CDR3 reads TGCGCCAGCAGCATAGGGACTAGCGTCCAAGAGACCCAGTACTTC.